The source of this T cell receptor beta chain is a study of response to subunit inactivated influenza vaccine. Study-wide results and caveats: It was suggested by the authors that few new T cells are recruited by each seasonal influenza vaccination.

Germline loops: CDR1 DFQATT, CDR2 SNEGSKA (reference sequence). The CDR3 has 14 residues. J was trimmed by 1 base and V by 3 bases; bases with no gene match: 5. Each CDR3 protein is one row after TCRdb ran MiXCR on the RT-PCR reads. This sample has about 500,000 distinct CDR3 sequences; more than 15% occur once, and the top ten carry approximately 3%. This clonotype turned up a few times. Its antigen is not known. This rearrangement joins TRBV20-1 to TRBJ1-1; the match to TRBD1 covers 7 bases. Sequenced material: CD4+ T cells sorted from PBMCs, taken less than 30 months after vaccination. This clonotype originated in a man aged 50-75 years who received an inactivated influenza vaccine. The chain's CDR3 is CSASPHRGNTEAFF. The CDR3, as DNA: TGCAGTGCTAGTCCTCACAGGGGGAACACTGAAGCTTTCTTT.